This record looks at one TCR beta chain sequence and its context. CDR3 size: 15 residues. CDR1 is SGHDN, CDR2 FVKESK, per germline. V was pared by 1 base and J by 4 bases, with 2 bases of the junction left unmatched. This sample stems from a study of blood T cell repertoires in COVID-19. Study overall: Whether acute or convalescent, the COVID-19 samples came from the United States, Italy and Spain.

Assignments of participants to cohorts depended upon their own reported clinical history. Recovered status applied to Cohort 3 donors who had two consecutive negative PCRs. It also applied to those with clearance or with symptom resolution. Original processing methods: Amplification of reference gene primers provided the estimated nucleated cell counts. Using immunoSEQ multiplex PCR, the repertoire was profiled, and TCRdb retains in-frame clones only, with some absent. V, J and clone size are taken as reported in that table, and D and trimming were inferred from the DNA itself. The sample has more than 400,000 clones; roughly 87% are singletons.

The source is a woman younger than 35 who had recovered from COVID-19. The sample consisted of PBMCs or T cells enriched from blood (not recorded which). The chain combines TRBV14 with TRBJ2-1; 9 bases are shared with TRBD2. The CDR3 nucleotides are TGTGCCAGCAGCCAAGTAGCGGGGGTTTACAATGAGCAGTTCTTC. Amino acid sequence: CASSQVAGVYNEQFF.